The present TCR beta chain was sequenced within a study of CD8 T cells in ankylosing spondylitis. CDR1 is SEHNR and CDR2 is FQNEAQ in the germline V gene (reference sequence). V dropped 1 base and J dropped 4 bases, with 9 bases sitting between them. CDR3 length: 14 residues. Molecular-barcoded quantitative 5'-RACE produced these TCR beta libraries. Each CDR3 protein is one row after TCRdb ran MiXCR on the 5' RACE reads. The data show 100,000 to 150,000 distinct CDR3 sequences, with about a tenth seen just once and 2.5% to 3.5% held by the top ten. This clonotype was detected many times. Its antigen is unidentified. Study conclusions and caveats: In synovial fluid and blood from reactive arthritis, some motif variants were previously reported. Ankylosing spondylitis blood appeared to carry a characteristic TCR beta motif of several highly homologous variants. Matched synovial fluid from ankylosing spondylitis patients was reported to be enriched for disease-linked clones.

This receptor was identified in a male donor with ankylosing spondylitis or in good health (not recorded which). The rearrangement links TRBV7-9 to TRBJ2-3, with D perhaps matching TRBD1 (5 bases). The sequenced sample consisted of blood, either unsorted or a sorted T cell fraction (not recorded which). The CDR3 DNA reads TGTGCCAGCAGCTTAGTTTGGGGCGCAGATACGCAGTATTTT. As protein: CASSLVWGADTQYF.